This TCR beta chain derives from a study of metastatic and nonmetastatic thyroid tumors. Study summary: Blood and tumor or nodule tissue repertoires from malignant and benign thyroid patients were compared. Broader study findings: Relative to benign nodules, malignant thyroid tumors were reportedly characterized by significantly elevated TCR beta diversity in blood and tumor.

The J segment lost 2 bases and the V segment lost 2 bases, leaving 5 bases of the junction unmatched. The CDR3 sequence is 16 residues long. Germline values: CDR1 MNHNS, CDR2 SASEGT. There are a few counts of this clone. Its antigen is not identified. Each patient came to thyroid surgery without any prior treatment (of any kind). The authors' processing: Researchers built a distant-metastasis classifier for papillary thyroid cancer that drew on CDR3 differences across clinicopathological groups. TCRdb re-clonotyped the PCR reads via MiXCR. What appears here as the V and J calls and clone size reflects TCRdb's work, not the paper's. The data show approximately 17,000 clones, 20% to 30% seen once.

The receptor's source is a female donor with papillary thyroid cancer or a benign thyroid nodule (not recorded which). Some clones in this sample may be carry-over from other donors' samples. The chain joins TRBV6-1 to TRBJ2-7, with 11 bases aligning to TRBD1. The source material was tumor tissue. CDR3 coding DNA: TGTGCCAGCAGTGAATACGGGACAGGGGGTACCTACGAGCAGTACTTC. Its translation: CASSEYGTGGTYEQYF.